This record covers a single T cell receptor (beta chain). This record comes from a study of blood T cell repertoires in COVID-19. The CDR3 loop spans 16 amino acids. CDR1 is SGHDN, CDR2 FVKESK, per germline. Germline trimming cut 0 bases from V and 2 bases from J; bases unmatched to any gene: 5. Authors' methods: Nucleated cell counts were estimated from reference gene primer amplification. Repertoires were generated with immunoSEQ multiplex PCR, while TCRdb's copy carries only in-frame clones and drops some. Clone size and the V and J calls come from that table; the DNA yielded D and trimming. The sample records about 140,000 clones, around 80% being singletons.

Sample: peripheral blood. The TCR comes from a man aged 60-69 years with acute or convalescent COVID-19. The V call is TRBV14, the J call TRBJ2-3; 7 nucleotides match TRBD2. CDR3 sequence: CASSQETGRDTDTQYF. Here the CDR3 DNA reads TGTGCCAGCAGCCAAGAGACGGGGAGGGACACAGATACGCAGTATTTT.